A single TCR beta chain is shown here with its context. This sample is drawn from a study of T-cell memory formation after mild COVID-19. This CDR3 has 15 residues. Unmatched junction bases numbered 8, after V lost 1 base and J lost 3 bases. Germline V gene lookup returns CDR1 GTSNPN and CDR2 SVGIG (reference sequence). TCRdb reprocessed the 5' RACE reads with MiXCR, giving one entry per CDR3 protein. Of 450,000 or so distinct CDR3 sequences in the sample, over 15% are singletons; the top ten hold roughly 8.4%. The chain is built from TRBV30 and TRBJ1-2, with TRBD1 matching 7 bases. Specimen: PBMCs or a T cell subset sorted from them (not recorded which). This TCR derives from an adult woman who had mild COVID-19 (a few samples of this study predate the infection). Cell type and time point are not known. In DNA, the CDR3 is TGTGCCTGGAGTGATAACAGGGGCCAGTACTATGGCTACACCTTC. This translates into CAWSDNRGQYYGYTF. The whole variable domain, filled in from reference TRBV30 and TRBJ1-2, reads SQTIHQWPATLVQPVGSPLSLECTVEGTSNPNLYWYRQAAGRGLQLLFYSVGIGQISSEVPQNLSASRPQDRQFILSSKKLLLSDSGFYLCAWSDNRGQYYGYTFGSGTRLTVV.